This TCR beta chain was identified during a study of blood T cell repertoires in COVID-19. Overall study context: The samples span acute and convalescent COVID-19 from the United States, Italy and Spain. T cells, B-cell-depleted T cells, or PBMCs provided the cDNA or gDNA that served as material.

As handled by the study authors: Amplification from reference gene primers served as the basis for estimated nucleated cell counts. Using immunoSEQ multiplex PCR, the repertoire was profiled, and TCRdb retains in-frame clones only, with some absent. V, J and clone size are those of that table, while D and trimming were read from the DNA. The sample holds under 200,000 clones, about 88% seen once. This TCR derives from a man aged 45 to 65 who had recovered from COVID-19. The sequencing input was peripheral blood.

The CDR3 DNA is TGTGCCAGCAGTGGACTAGCGGGAGGCTACGAGCAGTACTTC. Encoded protein: CASSGLAGGYEQYF. The rearrangement uses TRBV27 and TRBJ2-7; 14 bases fit TRBD2. The germline V gene has CDR1 MNHEY and CDR2 SMNVEV (reference sequence). This CDR3 is built from 14 residues. V shed 5 bases, J shed 3 bases, and the junction held 0 bases outside the gene matches.